This T cell receptor beta chain stems from a study of T-cell reconstitution after alpha-beta-depleted transplantation in children. CDR3 length: 14 residues. Germline V gives CDR1 DFQATT, CDR2 SNEGSKA (reference sequence). J was trimmed by 6 bases and V by 5 bases; bases with no gene match: 7. The table lists this clonotype with a few counts. Library preparation (for TCRbeta) was performed with unique molecular identifiers. TCRdb called the PCR reads again in MiXCR, with one record for every CDR3 protein. The sample has roughly 300,000 distinct CDR3 sequences, more than 8% seen once; the top ten hold 9.5% to 13%.

This specimen consisted of PBMCs from the stem cell graft donor, obtained from the stem cell graft. The chain is built from TRBV20-1 and TRBJ2-5; 12 nucleotides match TRBD2. This sequence was found in a human donor who donated a stem cell graft to a child with SCID. This CDR3 is CSAETSGGAKTQYF. The CDR3 DNA follows: TGCAGTGCTGAGACTAGCGGGGGTGCGAAGACCCAGTACTTC.